The present entry profiles one TCR beta chain with its context. Its antigen is unknown. Nothing much larger sits one base from this clone, and base qualities are not available. Including the terminal cysteine and phenylalanine, the CDR3 comprises 15 residues. Of all the DNA, just the CDR3 is kept, 45 bases in frame from base 1. Based on the germline V gene, the CDR1 and CDR2 sequences are SGHAT and FQNNGV. V is reduced by 5 bases and J by 0 bases, leaving a spacing of 14 bases between them. The data were obtained in a study of shared clonotypes between healthy human individuals (TCRdb year 2020). Broadly, across the study: A couple of women and a few men aged 18 to 49 years were included in the cohort. Per donor, three plates each were used for CD4 naive and CD4 memory, two for CD8 naive, and one for CD8 memory. Blood TCR repertoires of a handful of healthy adults were deeply sequenced to estimate repertoire size and the extent of clonotype sharing between individuals. Different laboratories and diverse techniques were used to prepare libraries and sequence TCR repertoires, to increase sequencing depth and limit assay-specific biases. Leukapheresis yielded between about 0.9 and 9 billion PBMCs per donor. Overall study results and their limits: Pairwise subsampling indicated that sequencing depth was expected to affect the degree of clonotype sharing among donors. Around 5.4% of naive CD4, roughly 3.5% of naive CD8, approximately 2.2% of memory CD4, and about 0.4% of memory CD8 clonotypes were shared across several donors. Naive subsets generally had larger estimated clonotype richness than memory subsets. The genetic and exposure-history diversity represented was limited by the small number of donors. Higher generation probabilities were observed for clonotypes shared by all four sorted-subset donors than for non-shared clonotypes. Incomplete sequencing was indicated by rarefaction of sorted-subset datasets, despite the large sequencing depth. Sampling was limited to blood, and TCR repertoires in tissue likely differ from TCR repertoires in blood.

CD8 naive samples were obtained by positive selection for CCR7 among CD45RO-negative cells, yielding a CD45RA+CCR7+ population from which TemRA cells were excluded. Healthy HIV-negative adults with no recently reported acute infections or vaccinations were included as donors. Every donor was a Caucasian adult residing in Nashville, Tennessee, USA. Blood was obtained by leukapheresis, after which PBMCs were separated by Ficoll-Histopaque density gradient centrifugation and cryopreserved in liquid nitrogen vapor phase. Analytical flow cytometry was used to check the purity and quantity of every magnetically sorted T cell population. From each sorted fraction, genomic DNA was isolated and quantified by UV absorbance on a Nanodrop 2000c. TCR CDR3 regions were amplified from genomic DNA by multiplex PCR using the deep immunoSEQ assay. Extracted genomic DNA from each cell subset was spread evenly across all wells of several immunoSEQ 96-well plates, with each plate serving as a replicate. For sorted subsets, 150 to 250 ng genomic DNA, equal to some 30,000 T cell genomes, was loaded into each replicate PCR. The purified libraries were quantified using a Qubit 3.0 fluorometer, sized with a Bioanalyzer 2100, and then quantified again using the KAPA Library Quantification kit. Each immunoSEQ 96-well plate was sequenced on its own single-read 150-cycle Illumina NextSeq 550 flow cell. The original methods were these. Because the immunoSEQ output held only junctional sequences and lacked quality scores, the filtering could not match the filtering applied to full-length reads. Sequences were annotated with PyIR, a Python wrapper for IgBLAST v1.9, using IMGT germline references to assign V/J genes and CDR3. Reads with weak V/J assignments (E-value above 1e-6), missing CDR3, stop codons, out-of-frame junctions, or ambiguous translated residues were removed. A V3J clonotype was defined by an identical inferred V gene, J gene, and CDR3 amino acid sequence. Percentage overlap between repertoires was computed as shared unique clonotypes divided by the size of the smaller repertoire. RTK rarefaction, the Chao1 estimator, and Recon v2.1 estimates of unobserved clonotypes were used to assess repertoire richness. OLGA was used to compute generation probabilities for all TCRbeta clonotypes that the gDNA method yielded from a few donors. Not all clones reach the TCRdb copy of this immuneACCESS table, which keeps in-frame sequences only. Checked studies attribute under half of the gap to unresolved V genes and leave the rest unexplained. V and J calls plus clone size are reproduced from that table; the DNA served to infer D and trimming. For this sample the table gives around 1.9 million clones, of which roughly 91% were detected only once. The ten top clones hold about 1.8% of the sample.

The clonotype comes from a man aged 18 to 30 in good health. Some clones in this sample may be carry-over from other donors' samples. Recombination linked TRBV11-2 to TRBJ2-7; the D gene remains uncertain. The specimen was naive CD8+ T cells from PBMCs. Interpreted using the paper, the cell subset or site label stands for: CD45RA+CCR7+. The CDR3 protein: CASSPGYRTSYEQYF. At the DNA level, the sequence is TGTGCCAGCAGCCCCGGGTATAGGACCTCCTACGAGCAGTACTTC.